This entry describes one TCR beta chain. These data originate in a study of blood T cell repertoires in COVID-19. Looking at the study overall: Material from acute and convalescent COVID-19 was sourced from the United States, Italy and Spain.

Per the authors' pipeline: How many nucleated cells were present was estimated from reference gene primer amplification. Clones were read by immunoSEQ multiplex PCR, and TCRdb kept only the in-frame ones, dropping some. For V, J and clone size, that table is used; D and trimming come from the DNA. The top ten hold approximately 10% of the sample, which has 100,000 or so clones, about 80% seen once. V lost 0 bases, J lost 9 bases, and 10 bases stayed unmatched. Germline CDR1 and CDR2: LNHNV and YYDKDF (reference sequence). The CDR3 length is 18 residues. This receptor was identified in a man between 70 and 80 years old with active or convalescent COVID-19. This chain links TRBV15 with TRBJ2-1, with TRBD2 matching over 14 bases. Sequenced: peripheral blood. The CDR3 region has the DNA TGTGCCACCAGCAGAGATACGGGCCGACTAGCGGGGGGGATTGAGCAGTTCTTC. Its translation is CATSRDTGRLAGGIEQFF.